The 3 T cell receptor beta chains in this list originate from one sample, sequenced in a study of blood T cell repertoires in COVID-19. TCRdb's table, derived via immunoSEQ multiplex PCR, lists solely in-frame clones and lacks some. The repertoire holds roughly 380,000 clones, with around 89% as singletons. Sample: peripheral blood. Source of these receptors: a woman in her thirties or forties with COVID-19, enrolled during active disease.

CDR3 in amino acids: CASSFWSENQPQHF. CDR3 sequence (DNA): TGTGCCAGCAGCTTTTGGTCGGAGAATCAGCCCCAGCATTTT. This chain joins TRBV7-8 and TRBJ1-5; the D is unclear. The germline V gene has CDR1 SGHVS and CDR2 FQNEAQ. The CDR3 sequence is 14 residues long. The germline V and J ends were trimmed by 3 bases and 4 bases, with 10 bases remaining between them.

The J gene is TRBJ1-1, the V gene TRBV15; no clear D gene. V dropped 5 bases and J dropped 0 bases, with 7 bases sitting between them. Germline V CDR1 and CDR2: LNHNV, YYDKDF (reference sequence). The CDR3 loop spans 13 amino acids. CDR3 in amino acids: CATSPRVNTEAFF. The CDR3 bases are TGTGCCACCAGCCCCCGGGTGAACACTGAAGCTTTCTTT.

The chain links TRBV15 to TRBJ2-1; D unclear. CDR1 is LNHNV and CDR2 is YYDKDF in the germline V gene (reference sequence). The CDR3 covers 13 residues. The V gene lost 0 bases and the J gene lost 7 bases, with 7 bases spanning the gap. The CDR3 region is CATSRDSVNEQFF. CDR3 coding DNA: TGTGCCACCAGCAGAGATTCAGTAAATGAGCAGTTCTTC.